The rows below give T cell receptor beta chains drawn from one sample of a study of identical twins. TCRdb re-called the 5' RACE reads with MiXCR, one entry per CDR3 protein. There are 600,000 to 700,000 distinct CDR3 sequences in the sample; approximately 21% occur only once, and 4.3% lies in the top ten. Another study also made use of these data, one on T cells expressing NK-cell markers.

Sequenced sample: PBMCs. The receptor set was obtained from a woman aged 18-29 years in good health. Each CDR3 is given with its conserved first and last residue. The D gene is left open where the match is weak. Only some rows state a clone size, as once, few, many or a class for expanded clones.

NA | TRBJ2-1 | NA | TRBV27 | CASRPFPVRRLNEQFF | TGTGCCAGCAGGCCCTTCCCAGTGCGTCGACTGAATGAGCAGTTCTTC
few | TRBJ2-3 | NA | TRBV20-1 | CSARDRHRTDTQYF | TGCAGTGCTAGAGATCGACATCGAACAGATACGCAGTATTTT
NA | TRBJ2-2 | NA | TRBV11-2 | CASSYGLLPGNTGELFF | TGTGCCAGCAGCTACGGCTTATTACCAGGGAACACCGGGGAGCTGTTTTTT
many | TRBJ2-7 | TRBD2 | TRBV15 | CATSSGRSYEQYF | TGTGCCACCAGCAGCGGGAGGTCGTACGAGCAGTACTTC
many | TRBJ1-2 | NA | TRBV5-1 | CASSQGGVLGYGYTF | TGCGCCAGCAGCCAAGGGGGGGTTCTAGGCTATGGCTACACCTTC
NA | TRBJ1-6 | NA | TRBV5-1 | CASRLSYNSPLHF | TGCGCCAGCAGACTGAGCTATAATTCACCCCTCCACTTT
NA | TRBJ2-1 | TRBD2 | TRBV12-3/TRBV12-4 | CASSPTGTSGRGGVEQFF | TGTGCCAGCAGTCCGACCGGGACTAGCGGGAGAGGGGGAGTTGAGCAGTTCTTC
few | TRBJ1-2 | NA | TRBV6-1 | CASKGVGYTF | TGTGCCAGCAAAGGGGTTGGCTACACCTTC
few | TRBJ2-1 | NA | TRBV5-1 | CASSLGPEVGEQFF | TGCGCCAGCAGCTTGGGGCCGGAAGTGGGTGAGCAGTTCTTC
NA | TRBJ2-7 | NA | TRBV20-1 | CSALDQPTYEQYF | TGCAGTGCTTTGGACCAACCTACCTACGAGCAGTACTTC
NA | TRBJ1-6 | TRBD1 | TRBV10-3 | CATTGGRDNSPLHF | TGTGCCACCACAGGGGGAAGGGATAATTCACCCCTCCACTTT
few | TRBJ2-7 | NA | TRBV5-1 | CASSNSITHGYEQYF | TGCGCCAGCAGCAACTCAATAACGCACGGCTACGAGCAGTACTTC
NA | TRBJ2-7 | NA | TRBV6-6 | CASSYDLDYEQYF | TGTGCCAGCAGTTACGACCTGGACTACGAGCAGTACTTC
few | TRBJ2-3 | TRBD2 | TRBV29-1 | CSVLAGSTDTQYF | TGCAGCGTCTTAGCGGGTAGCACAGATACGCAGTATTTT
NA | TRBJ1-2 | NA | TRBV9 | CASSVVRGWSYTF | TGTGCCAGCAGCGTAGTCAGGGGATGGAGCTACACCTTC
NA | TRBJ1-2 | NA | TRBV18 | CASSPPNSPWGYGYTF | TGTGCCAGCTCCCCCCCAAACTCTCCCTGGGGCTATGGCTACACCTTC
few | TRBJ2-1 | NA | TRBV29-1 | CSADSRRVYNEQFF | TGCAGCGCTGATTCCAGGAGGGTATACAATGAGCAGTTCTTC
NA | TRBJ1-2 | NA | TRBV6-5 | CASSYGVGYGYTF | TGTGCCAGCAGTTACGGGGTGGGGTATGGCTACACCTTC
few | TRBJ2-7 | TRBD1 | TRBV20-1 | CRIRGPHTYEQYF | TGCAGAATCAGGGGGCCCCACACCTACGAGCAGTACTTC
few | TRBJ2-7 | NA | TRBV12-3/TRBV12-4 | CASSLGDGGYEQYF | TGTGCCAGCAGTCTGGGGGACGGTGGGTACGAGCAGTACTTC
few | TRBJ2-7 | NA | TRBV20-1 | CSAREGQALQYF | TGCAGTGCTAGAGAGGGTCAGGCCCTCCAGTACTTC
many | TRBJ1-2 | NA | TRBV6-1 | CASSPPGIGYGYTF | TGTGCCAGCAGCCCCCCCGGAATCGGGTACGGCTACACCTTC
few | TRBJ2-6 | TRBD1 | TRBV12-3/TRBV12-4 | CASSPDRGVGSGANVLTF | TGTGCCAGCAGTCCGGACAGGGGTGTCGGCTCTGGGGCCAACGTCCTGACTTTC
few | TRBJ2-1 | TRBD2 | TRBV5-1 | CASSLRLAGGPGQFF | TGCGCCAGCAGCTTGAGGCTAGCGGGAGGGCCAGGGCAGTTCTTC
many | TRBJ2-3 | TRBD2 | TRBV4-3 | CASSRRTSGYASTDTQYF | TGCGCCAGCAGCCGACGGACTAGCGGGTACGCTAGTACAGATACGCAGTATTTT
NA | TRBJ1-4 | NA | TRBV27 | CASSPRRGNEKLFF | TGTGCCAGCAGTCCTCGGAGGGGGAATGAAAAACTGTTTTTT
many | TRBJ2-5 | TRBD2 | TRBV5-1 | CASSTGLADLYQETQYF | TGCGCCAGCAGCACGGGACTAGCGGACCTGTACCAAGAGACCCAGTACTTC
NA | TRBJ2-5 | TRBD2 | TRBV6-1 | CASRQIAGKETQYF | TGTGCCAGCCGTCAGATAGCGGGTAAAGAGACCCAGTACTTC
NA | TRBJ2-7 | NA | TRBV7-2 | CASSFNPRDGPSF | TGTGCCAGCAGCTTCAACCCCAGGGACGGGCCGTCCTTC
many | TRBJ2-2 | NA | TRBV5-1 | CASSLEARVHTGELFF | TGCGCCAGCAGCTTGGAAGCTAGGGTGCACACCGGGGAGCTGTTTTTT
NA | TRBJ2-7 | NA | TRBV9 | CASSVEGETYEQYF | TGTGCCAGCAGCGTAGAGGGGGAAACCTACGAGCAGTACTTC
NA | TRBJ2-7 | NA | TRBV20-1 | CSVGDPGRGYEQYF | TGCAGTGTGGGGGACCCGGGCCGAGGCTACGAGCAGTACTTC
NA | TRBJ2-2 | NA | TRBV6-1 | CASRTFGRGELFF | TGTGCCAGCAGAACCTTTGGGAGGGGGGAGCTGTTTTTT
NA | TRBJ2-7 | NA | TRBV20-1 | CSASTSGSVEQYF | TGCAGTGCTAGTACATCAGGGTCCGTCGAGCAGTACTTC
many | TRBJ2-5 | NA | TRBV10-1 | CASSESGTDQETQYF | TGCGCCAGCAGTGAGTCTGGTACAGACCAAGAGACCCAGTACTTC
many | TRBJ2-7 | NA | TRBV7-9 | CASSPRGTEPYEQYF | TGTGCCAGCAGTCCACGCGGGACAGAACCCTACGAGCAGTACTTC
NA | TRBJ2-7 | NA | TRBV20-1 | CSAVDPFYEQYF | TGCAGTGCCGTTGACCCATTCTACGAGCAGTACTTC
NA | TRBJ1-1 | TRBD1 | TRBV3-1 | CASSQVGTEKLSTEAFF | TGTGCCAGCAGCCAAGTGGGGACAGAAAAGCTTTCCACTGAAGCTTTCTTT
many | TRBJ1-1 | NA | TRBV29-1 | CSVVPRSRMNTEAFF | TGCAGCGTTGTGCCCCGGTCCAGGATGAACACTGAAGCTTTCTTT
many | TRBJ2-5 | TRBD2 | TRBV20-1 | CSARDTLAGEETQYF | TGCAGTGCTAGAGATACCCTAGCGGGGGAGGAGACCCAGTACTTC